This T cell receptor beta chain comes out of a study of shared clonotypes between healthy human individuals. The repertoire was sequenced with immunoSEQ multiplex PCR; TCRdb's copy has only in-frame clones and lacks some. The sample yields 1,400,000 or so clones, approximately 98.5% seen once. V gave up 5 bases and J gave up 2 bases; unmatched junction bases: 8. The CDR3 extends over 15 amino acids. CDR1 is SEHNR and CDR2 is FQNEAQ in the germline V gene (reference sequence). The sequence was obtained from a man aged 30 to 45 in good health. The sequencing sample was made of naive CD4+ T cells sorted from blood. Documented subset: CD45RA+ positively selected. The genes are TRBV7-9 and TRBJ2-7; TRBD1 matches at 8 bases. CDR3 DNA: TGTGCCAGCAGCCCTTGGGACAGGACACCCTACGAGCAGTACTTC. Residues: CASSPWDRTPYEQYF.